The clone carrying this TCR beta chain occurred a few times. What it binds is not known. Per the germline V gene, CDR1 is MNHNY and CDR2 is SVGAGI (reference sequence). Trimming shortened V by 4 bases and J by 10 bases, and 10 bases separated the two germline ends. The CDR3 has 11 residues. Included in the TCR beta cDNA libraries were unique molecular identifiers. Once about 0.95 to 10 million T cells were used, hundreds of thousands of cDNA molecules resulted. TCRdb reanalysed the PCR reads using MiXCR and keeps one entry per CDR3 protein. The data hold fewer than 850,000 distinct CDR3 sequences, with about 27% observed a single time. The source of the sample is a study of post-analysis software for immune sequencing data. Findings and limits, study-wide: By F measure, strong co-clustering occurred among samples prepared in the same batch. In patients, TRBV5-6, TRBV5-1 and TRBV20-1 belonged to four or five TRBV segments found more frequently than in controls.

The receptor was isolated from a girl under 18 with multiple sclerosis. The chain employs TRBV6-6 and TRBJ2-5; D may be TRBD1 (6 bases). Material: blood. CDR3 nucleotide sequence: TGTGCCAGCAGTTTAGAGGGGGTCCAGTACTTC. Translated, it gives CASSLEGVQYF.